The rows below give T cell receptor beta chains drawn from one sample of a study of T cell responses to AZD1222 COVID-19 vaccine. The method was immunoSEQ multiplex PCR; TCRdb's version includes in-frame clones alone and lacks a portion of them. The sample consists of approximately 150,000 clones, around 88% of them appearing once. The material was peripheral blood, obtained 28 days after the second AZD1222 dose. All receptors come from an adult who received the AZD1222 COVID-19 vaccine. CDR3s include the opening cysteine and the closing phenylalanine or tryptophan. D genes are given only for firm matches. Where a row states a size, it is once, few, many or the class of an expanded clone; other rows omit it.

>TRBJ2-7|TRBD1|NA|TRBV7-2
TGTGCCAGCAGCTCCCGACAGGGGAAATTAGGCGAGCAGTACTTC
CASSSRQGKLGEQYF
>TRBJ2-4|TRBD1|NA|TRBV4-2
TGTGCCAGCAGCCAACAGGCCGGGACAGGGGAATACATTCAGTACTTC
CASSQQAGTGEYIQYF
>TRBJ2-7|TRBD2|once|TRBV18
TGTGCCAGCTCACCACTTCTTACTAGCGGGGACGAGCAGTACTTC
CASSPLLTSGDEQYF
>TRBJ1-5|NA|NA|TRBV10-3
TGTGCCATCAGATCGGACGGTAATCAGCCCCAGCATTTT
CAIRSDGNQPQHF
>TRBJ1-5|TRBD1|NA|TRBV6-1
TGTGCCAGCAGTGGACGGACAGGGAGGAGCAATCAGCCCCAGCATTTT
CASSGRTGRSNQPQHF
>TRBJ1-5|TRBD1|once|TRBV7-2
TGTGCCAGCAGCCAAACAGGGGGCCGTCAGCCCCAGCATTTT
CASSQTGGRQPQHF
>TRBJ1-2|NA|NA|TRBV12-3/TRBV12-4
TGTGCCAGCAGTTTACAGGCAAGGGCTGGCTACACCTTC
CASSLQARAGYTF
>TRBJ2-5|NA|NA|TRBV7-7
TGTGCCAGCAGCTTAGGGCTTGGGACCTCCAGGGAGACCCAGTACTTC
CASSLGLGTSRETQYF
>TRBJ1-2|TRBD1|NA|TRBV6-2/TRBV6-3
TGTGCCAGCAGCCCTCGGGCCCACGGGACAGAACGTAACTATGGCTACACCTTC
CASSPRAHGTERNYGYTF
>TRBJ1-3|NA|once|TRBV29-1
TGCAGCGTTGAGGGGGGGGCAGACTCTGGAAACACCATATATTTT
CSVEGGADSGNTIYF
>TRBJ2-7|NA|NA|TRBV5-1
TGCGCCAGCAGGGGCACTTCATCCTACGAGCAGTACTTC
CASRGTSSYEQYF
>TRBJ2-4|NA|NA|TRBV6-1
TGTGCCAGCAGTGAATTCAGACCCGCGGAGGGCAAAAACATTCAGTACTTC
CASSEFRPAEGKNIQYF
>TRBJ2-7|NA|NA|TRBV18
TGTGCCAGCTCACCCCCAAACAGGGTCGGGGAGCAGTACTTC
CASSPPNRVGEQYF
>TRBJ2-1|NA|NA|TRBV6-5
TGTGCCAGCAGCTTTGGGTCTGCCAATGAGCAGTTCTTC
CASSFGSANEQFF
>TRBJ2-7|NA|NA|TRBV14
TGTGCCAGCAGCCCAAACAGGAAACACGAGCAGTACTTC
CASSPNRKHEQYF
>TRBJ2-7|TRBD1|NA|TRBV7-2
TGTGCCAGCAGCTTAAAGGGACAGTCAACCTACGAGCAGTACTTC
CASSLKGQSTYEQYF
>TRBJ2-4|NA|NA|TRBV11-2
TGTGCCAGCAGCTTTGCGGTAGCCAAAAACATTCAGTACTTC
CASSFAVAKNIQYF
>TRBJ1-5|NA|NA|TRBV12-3/TRBV12-4
TGTGCCAGCAGTTTGGACACCGATCAGCCCCAGCATTTT
CASSLDTDQPQHF
>TRBJ2-7|NA|NA|TRBV27
TGTGCCAGCAGCCCGTCCCCCTACGAGCAGTACTTC
CASSPSPYEQYF
>TRBJ1-2|NA|NA|TRBV5-6
TGTGCCAGCAGCATCAACCGGGACCCTGGGAACTATGGCTACACCTTC
CASSINRDPGNYGYTF
>TRBJ1-5|NA|NA|TRBV2
TGTGCCAGCAGTGAATTAATCTCCAATCAGCCCCAGCATTTT
CASSELISNQPQHF
>TRBJ2-1|NA|NA|TRBV7-2
TGTGCCAGCAGCCTTAGGAGGGGCCCGAGTGAGCAGTTCTTC
CASSLRRGPSEQFF
>TRBJ2-1|NA|NA|TRBV20-1
TGCAGTGCTAGTTCCAGGGAATCTAACTCCTACAATGAGCAGTTCTTC
CSASSRESNSYNEQFF
>TRBJ2-1|NA|NA|TRBV5-5
TGTGCCAGCAGCATTGGGCCGGTTGGGCAGTTCTTC
CASSIGPVGQFF
>TRBJ2-1|TRBD2|NA|TRBV27
TGTGCCAGCAGTGCATACGGGAGGGGAGGAATAGGCAATGAGCAGTTCTTC
CASSAYGRGGIGNEQFF
>TRBJ2-7|TRBD2|NA|TRBV5-6
TGTGCCAGCAGCATTCCCCTCTCCGGGACTAGCGTCTACGAGCAGTACTTC
CASSIPLSGTSVYEQYF
>TRBJ1-1|NA|NA|TRBV5-6
TGTGCCAGCAGCTTTGGAGGGAAGAACACTGAAGCTTTCTTT
CASSFGGKNTEAFF
>TRBJ2-7|TRBD1|NA|TRBV2
TGTGCCAGCAGTGTACACCGACAGGGGATCGGTTCCGAGCAGTACTTC
CASSVHRQGIGSEQYF
>TRBJ2-3|TRBD1|NA|TRBV6-1
TGTGCCAGCAGTGCTGGGACAGGGGCCCCCACAGATACGCAGTATTTT
CASSAGTGAPTDTQYF
>TRBJ1-5|TRBD1|once|TRBV4-1
TGCGCCAGCAGCCAAGAGGGTAACAGGGGGTTGGGTCAGCCCCAGCATTTT
CASSQEGNRGLGQPQHF
>TRBJ1-6|NA|NA|TRBV11-2
TGTGCCAGCAGCTTAGCCCAGAGCTCCTATAATTCACCCCTCCACTTT
CASSLAQSSYNSPLHF
>TRBJ2-1|TRBD2|NA|TRBV7-2
TGTGCCAGCAGCTTGGGACTAGCGGGGGGGAGTGAGCAGTTCTTC
CASSLGLAGGSEQFF
>TRBJ2-5|TRBD2|NA|TRBV7-2
TGTGCCAGCAGCTTTTCAGGCGGGGGGGAGACCCAGTACTTC
CASSFSGGGETQYF
>TRBJ2-3|NA|once|TRBV18
TGTGCCAGCTCACCCGGGCAACTGAACACAGATACGCAGTATTTT
CASSPGQLNTDTQYF
>TRBJ2-1|NA|NA|TRBV25-1
TGTGCCAGCACCCCTAAGGGGGGACGGTCGAACAATGAGCAGTTCTTC
CASTPKGGRSNNEQFF
>TRBJ2-1|NA|NA|TRBV2
TGTGCCAGCAGTGGTCTGGAAGAGCAGTTCTTC
CASSGLEEQFF
>TRBJ1-2|TRBD1|few|TRBV7-2
TGTGCCAGCAGGACAGGGCCCAAGAACTATGGCTACACCTTC
CASRTGPKNYGYTF
>TRBJ1-3|NA|NA|TRBV7-8
TGTGCCAGCAGCTTGGATAGAGGGGGTTATGGAAACACCATATATTTT
CASSLDRGGYGNTIYF
>TRBJ1-6|NA|NA|TRBV7-9
TGTGCCAGCAGCTTGAGTGAACCGGTCTATAATTCACCCCTCCACTTT
CASSLSEPVYNSPLHF
>TRBJ1-5|NA|NA|TRBV25-1
TGTGCCAGCAGTGAGGTTTGCACAGGATATAGCAATCAGCCCCAGCATTTT
CASSEVCTGYSNQPQHF
>TRBJ1-2|NA|NA|TRBV19
TGTGCCAGTAGTATTGGGTTTAGCTATGGCTACACCTTC
CASSIGFSYGYTF
>TRBJ2-5|TRBD1|NA|TRBV5-4
TGTGCCAGCAGCCTTGACAGGGGGCAAGAGACCCAGTACTTC
CASSLDRGQETQYF
>TRBJ2-2|NA|NA|TRBV5-5
TGTGCCAGCAGCTACTGGGATGCCACCGGGGAGCTGTTTTTT
CASSYWDATGELFF
>TRBJ2-1|TRBD2|NA|TRBV5-1
TGCGCCAGCAGCAAGATTGTCAGCGGGAACAATGAGCAGTTCTTC
CASSKIVSGNNEQFF
>TRBJ1-5|NA|NA|TRBV18
TGTGCCAGCTCACCCCGGGACGTAAGCAATCAGCCCCAGCATTTT
CASSPRDVSNQPQHF
>TRBJ2-3|NA|NA|TRBV4-1
TGCGCCAGCAGCCCAGTTGGGGCGACAGATACGCAGTATTTT
CASSPVGATDTQYF
>TRBJ1-4|NA|NA|TRBV14
TGTGCCAGCAGCCTTGGACAGACTAATGGATATGAAAAACTGTTTTTT
CASSLGQTNGYEKLFF